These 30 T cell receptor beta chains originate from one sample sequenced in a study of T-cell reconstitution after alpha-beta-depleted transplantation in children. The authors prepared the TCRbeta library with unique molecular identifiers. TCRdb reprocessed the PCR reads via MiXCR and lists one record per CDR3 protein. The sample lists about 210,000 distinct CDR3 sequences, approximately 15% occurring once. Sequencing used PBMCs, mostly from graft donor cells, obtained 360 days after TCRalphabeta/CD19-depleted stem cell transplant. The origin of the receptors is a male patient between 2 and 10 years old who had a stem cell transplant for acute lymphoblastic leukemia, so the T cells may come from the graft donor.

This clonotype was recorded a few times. The CDR3 bases are TGTGCCATCATCGCGGGGGACTCTAGCACAGATACGCAGTATTTT. Its protein is CAIIAGDSSTDTQYF. V usage is TRBV10-3 and J usage is TRBJ2-3; 7 bases agree with TRBD2. This CDR3 comprises 15 residues. J gave up 0 bases and V 7 bases, and 7 bases lay outside the gene matches. CDR1 ENHRY and CDR2 SYGVKD come from the germline V gene.

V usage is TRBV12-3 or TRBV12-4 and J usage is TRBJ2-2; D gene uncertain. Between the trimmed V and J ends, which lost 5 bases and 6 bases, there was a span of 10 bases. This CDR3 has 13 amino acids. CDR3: CASSDRRPGELFF. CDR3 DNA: TGTGCCAGCAGTGATCGCCGGCCCGGGGAGCTGTTTTTT.

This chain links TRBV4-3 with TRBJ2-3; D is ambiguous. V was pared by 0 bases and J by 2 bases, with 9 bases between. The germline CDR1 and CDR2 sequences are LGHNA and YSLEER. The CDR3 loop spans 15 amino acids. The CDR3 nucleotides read TGCGCCAGCAGCCAAGATTGGCGGTCCACAGATACGCAGTATTTT. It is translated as CASSQDWRSTDTQYF.

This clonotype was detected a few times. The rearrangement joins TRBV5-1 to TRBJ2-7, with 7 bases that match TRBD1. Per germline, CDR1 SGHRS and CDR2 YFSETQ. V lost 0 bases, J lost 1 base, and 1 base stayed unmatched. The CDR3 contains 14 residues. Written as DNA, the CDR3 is TGCGCCAGCAGCTTGGAGGGACAGTCCTACGAGCAGTACTTC. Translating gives CASSLEGQSYEQYF.

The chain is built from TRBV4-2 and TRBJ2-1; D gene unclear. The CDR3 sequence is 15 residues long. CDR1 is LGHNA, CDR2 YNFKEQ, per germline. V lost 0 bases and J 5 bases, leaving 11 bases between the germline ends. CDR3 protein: CASSQDMPRDNEQFF. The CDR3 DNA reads TGTGCCAGCAGCCAAGATATGCCCCGGGACAATGAGCAGTTCTTC.

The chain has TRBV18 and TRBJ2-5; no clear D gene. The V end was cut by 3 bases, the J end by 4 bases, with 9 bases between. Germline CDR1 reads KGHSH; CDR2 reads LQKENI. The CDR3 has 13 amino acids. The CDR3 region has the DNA TGTGCCAGCTCACCGCTGAGTCGAGAGACCCAGTACTTC. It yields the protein CASSPLSRETQYF.

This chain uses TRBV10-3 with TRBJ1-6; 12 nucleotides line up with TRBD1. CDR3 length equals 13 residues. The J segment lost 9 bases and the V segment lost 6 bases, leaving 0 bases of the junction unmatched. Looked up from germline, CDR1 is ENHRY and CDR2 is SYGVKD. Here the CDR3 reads CAIRGQGASPLHF. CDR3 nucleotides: TGTGCCATCAGGGGACAGGGGGCTTCACCCCTCCACTTT.

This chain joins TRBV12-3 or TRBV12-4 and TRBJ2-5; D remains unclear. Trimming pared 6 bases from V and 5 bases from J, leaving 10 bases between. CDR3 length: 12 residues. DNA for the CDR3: TGTGCCAGCAGCCTTGCGGTGGAGACCCAGTACTTC. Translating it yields CASSLAVETQYF.

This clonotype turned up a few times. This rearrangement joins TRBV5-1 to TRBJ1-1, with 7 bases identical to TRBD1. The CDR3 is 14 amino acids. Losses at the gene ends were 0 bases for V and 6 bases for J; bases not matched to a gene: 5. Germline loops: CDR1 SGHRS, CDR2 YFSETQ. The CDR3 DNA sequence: TGCGCCAGCAGCTTGGACCCCGGGACAGCTGAAGCTTTCTTT. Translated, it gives CASSLDPGTAEAFF.

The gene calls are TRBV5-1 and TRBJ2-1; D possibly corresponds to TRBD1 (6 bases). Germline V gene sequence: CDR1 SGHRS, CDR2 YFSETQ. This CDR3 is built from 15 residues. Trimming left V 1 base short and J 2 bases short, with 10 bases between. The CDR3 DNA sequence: TGCGCCAGCAGCTTGAGCACAGGGACCTACAATGAGCAGTTCTTC. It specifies CASSLSTGTYNEQFF.

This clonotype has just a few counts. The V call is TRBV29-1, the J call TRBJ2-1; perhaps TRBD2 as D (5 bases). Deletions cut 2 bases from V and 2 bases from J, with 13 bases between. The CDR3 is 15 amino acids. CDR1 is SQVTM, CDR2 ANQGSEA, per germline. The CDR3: CSVEPPRSAYNEQFF. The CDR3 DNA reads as TGCAGCGTTGAACCACCACGTAGCGCCTACAATGAGCAGTTCTTC.

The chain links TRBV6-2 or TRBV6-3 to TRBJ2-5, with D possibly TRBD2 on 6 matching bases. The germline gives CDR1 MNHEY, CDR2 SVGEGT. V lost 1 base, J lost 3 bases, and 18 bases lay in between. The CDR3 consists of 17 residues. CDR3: CASSYLRFGSGKETQYF. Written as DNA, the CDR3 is TGTGCCAGCAGTTACTTGAGATTTGGTAGCGGCAAAGAGACCCAGTACTTC.

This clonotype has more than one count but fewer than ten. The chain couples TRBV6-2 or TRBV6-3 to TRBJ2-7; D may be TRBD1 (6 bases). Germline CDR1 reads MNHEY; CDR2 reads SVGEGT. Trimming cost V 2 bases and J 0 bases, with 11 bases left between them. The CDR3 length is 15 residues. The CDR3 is CASSYDRLSSYEQYF. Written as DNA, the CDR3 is TGTGCCAGCAGTTACGACAGGCTGAGCTCCTACGAGCAGTACTTC.

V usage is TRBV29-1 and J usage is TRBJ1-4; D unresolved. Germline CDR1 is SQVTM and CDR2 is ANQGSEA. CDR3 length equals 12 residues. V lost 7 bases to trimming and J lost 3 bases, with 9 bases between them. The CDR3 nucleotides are TGCAGCGCAGACGGACCTAATGAAAAACTGTTTTTT. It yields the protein CSADGPNEKLFF.

For the CDR3, the DNA is TGCGCCAGCAGCTTGGTGGGGCAGGAGAACACTGAAGCTTTCTTT. Amino acids: CASSLVGQENTEAFF. V usage is TRBV5-1 and J usage is TRBJ1-1; tentative D call: TRBD1 (5 bases). Trimming removed 0 bases at V and 1 base at J, with 10 bases between. The CDR3 loop spans 15 amino acids. Germline CDR1 is SGHRS and CDR2 is YFSETQ.

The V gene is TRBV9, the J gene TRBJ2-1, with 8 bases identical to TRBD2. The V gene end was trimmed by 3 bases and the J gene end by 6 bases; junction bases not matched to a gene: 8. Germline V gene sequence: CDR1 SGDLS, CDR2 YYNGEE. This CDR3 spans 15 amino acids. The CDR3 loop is CASSDGGAPGNEQFF. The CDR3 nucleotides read TGTGCCAGCAGCGACGGGGGGGCCCCCGGCAATGAGCAGTTCTTC.

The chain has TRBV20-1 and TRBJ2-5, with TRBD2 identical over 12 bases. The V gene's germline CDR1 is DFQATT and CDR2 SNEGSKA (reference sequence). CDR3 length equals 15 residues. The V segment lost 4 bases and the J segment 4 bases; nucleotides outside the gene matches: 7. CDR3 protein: CSATGGLAGRETQYF. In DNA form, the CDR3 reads TGCAGTGCTACAGGAGGACTAGCGGGACGAGAGACCCAGTACTTC.

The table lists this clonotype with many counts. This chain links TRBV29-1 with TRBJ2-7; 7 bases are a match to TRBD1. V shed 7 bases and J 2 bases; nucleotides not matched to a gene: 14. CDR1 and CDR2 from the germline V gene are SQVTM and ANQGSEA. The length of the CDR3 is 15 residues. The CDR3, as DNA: TGCAGCGCCCGTTCCAGTGGGACAGCGACCTACGAGCAGTACTTC. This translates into CSARSSGTATYEQYF.

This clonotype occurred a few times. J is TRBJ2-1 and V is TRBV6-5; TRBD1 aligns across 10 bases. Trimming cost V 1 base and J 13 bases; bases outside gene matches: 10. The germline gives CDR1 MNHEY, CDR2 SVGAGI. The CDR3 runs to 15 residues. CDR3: CASSYFGTGVYQQFF. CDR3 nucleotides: TGTGCCAGCAGTTACTTTGGGACAGGGGTGTACCAACAGTTCTTC.

For the CDR3, the DNA is TGCGCCAGCAGCTTGGCCCCAGAGATGAACACTGAAGCTTTCTTT. Its protein product is CASSLAPEMNTEAFF. V gene TRBV5-1 combines with J gene TRBJ1-1; unclear D gene. V lost 0 bases and J 0 bases, leaving 9 bases between the germline ends. This CDR3 spans 15 amino acids. The germline V gene encodes CDR1 SGHRS and CDR2 YFSETQ.

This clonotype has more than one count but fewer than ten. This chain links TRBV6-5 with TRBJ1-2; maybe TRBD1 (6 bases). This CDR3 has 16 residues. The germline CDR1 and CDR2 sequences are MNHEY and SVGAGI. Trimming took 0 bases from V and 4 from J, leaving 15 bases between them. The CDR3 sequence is CASSYSISGGGYGYTF. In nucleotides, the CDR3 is TGTGCCAGCAGTTACTCGATTTCTGGGGGCGGCTATGGCTACACCTTC.

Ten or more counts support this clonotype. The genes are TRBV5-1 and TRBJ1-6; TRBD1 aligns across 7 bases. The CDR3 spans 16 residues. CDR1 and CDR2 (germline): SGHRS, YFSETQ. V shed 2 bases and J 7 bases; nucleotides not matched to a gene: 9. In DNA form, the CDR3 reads TGCGCCAGCAGCTTTATTGGGGGACAGCGGAATTCACCCCTCCACTTT. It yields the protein CASSFIGGQRNSPLHF. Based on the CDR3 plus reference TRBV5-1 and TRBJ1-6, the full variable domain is KAGVTQTPRYLIKTRGQQVTLSCSPISGHRSVSWYQQTPGQGLQFLFEYFSETQRNKGNFPGRFSGRQFSNSRSEMNVSTLELGDSALYLCASSFIGGQRNSPLHFGNGTRLTVT.

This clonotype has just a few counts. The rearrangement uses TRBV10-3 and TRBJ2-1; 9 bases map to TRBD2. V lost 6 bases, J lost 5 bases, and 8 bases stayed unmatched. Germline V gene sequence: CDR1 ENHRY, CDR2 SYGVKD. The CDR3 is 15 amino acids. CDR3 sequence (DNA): TGTGCCATCAGGAGAGCGGGAGGCAAAGACAATGAGCAGTTCTTC. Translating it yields CAIRRAGGKDNEQFF.

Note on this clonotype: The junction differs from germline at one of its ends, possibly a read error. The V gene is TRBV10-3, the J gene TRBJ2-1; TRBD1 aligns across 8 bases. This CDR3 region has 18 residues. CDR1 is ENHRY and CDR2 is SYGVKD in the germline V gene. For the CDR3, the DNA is TGTGCCATCACTGAGTCTGCTTGGACACAGGGGGGTTACAATGAGCAGTTCTTC. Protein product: CAITESAWTQGGYNEQFF.

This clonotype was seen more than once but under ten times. The CDR3 bases are TGCAGCGTTGCAGGGGGGCGTCCTAACACAGATACGCAGTATTTT. Its translation is CSVAGGRPNTDTQYF. The chain joins TRBV29-1 to TRBJ2-3; a weak D match, TRBD1 (7 bases). V lost 4 bases and J 2 bases, leaving 16 bases between the germline ends. The germline gives CDR1 SQVTM, CDR2 ANQGSEA. CDR3 length: 15 residues.

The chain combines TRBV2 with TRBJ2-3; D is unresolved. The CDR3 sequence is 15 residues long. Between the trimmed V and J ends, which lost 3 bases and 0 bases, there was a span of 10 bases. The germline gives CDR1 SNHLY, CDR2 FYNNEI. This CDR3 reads CASSDLRSSTDTQYF. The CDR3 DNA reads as TGTGCCAGCAGTGATCTCCGCTCAAGCACAGATACGCAGTATTTT.

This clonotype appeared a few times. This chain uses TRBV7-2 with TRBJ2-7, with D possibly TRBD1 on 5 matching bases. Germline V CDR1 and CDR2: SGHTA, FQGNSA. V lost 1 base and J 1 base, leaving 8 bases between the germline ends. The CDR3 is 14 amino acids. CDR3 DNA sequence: TGTGCCAGCAGCTTAGATTCAGGGTCCTACGAGCAGTACTTC. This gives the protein CASSLDSGSYEQYF.

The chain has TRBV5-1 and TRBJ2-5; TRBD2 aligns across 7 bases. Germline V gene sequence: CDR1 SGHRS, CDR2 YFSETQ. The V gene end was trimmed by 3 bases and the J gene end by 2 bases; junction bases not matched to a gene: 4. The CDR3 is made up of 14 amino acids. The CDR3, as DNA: TGCGCCAGCAGCTATGGAGCGGGACAAGAGACCCAGTACTTC. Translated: CASSYGAGQETQYF.

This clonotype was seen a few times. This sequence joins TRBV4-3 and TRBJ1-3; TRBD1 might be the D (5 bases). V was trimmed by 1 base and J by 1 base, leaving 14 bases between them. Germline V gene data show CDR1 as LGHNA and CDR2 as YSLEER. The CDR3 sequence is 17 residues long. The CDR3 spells CASSQASTAASGNTIYF. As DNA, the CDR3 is TGCGCCAGCAGCCAAGCGTCGACAGCCGCTTCTGGAAACACCATATATTTT.

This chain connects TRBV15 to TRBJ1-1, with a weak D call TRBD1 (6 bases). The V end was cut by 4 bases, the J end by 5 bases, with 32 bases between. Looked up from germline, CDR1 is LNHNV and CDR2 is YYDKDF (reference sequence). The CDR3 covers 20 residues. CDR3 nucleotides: TGTGCCACCAGCATTGATCCGATCCGAACACGGGGGGCGGTCGGGACTGAAGCTTTCTTT. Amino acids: CATSIDPIRTRGAVGTEAFF.